This T cell receptor (beta chain) originates from a study of T-cell reconstitution after alpha-beta-depleted transplantation in children. The V gene lost 7 bases and the J gene lost 8 bases, with 17 bases spanning the gap. Germline lookup yields CDR1 MNHNY and CDR2 SVGAGI (reference sequence). The length of the CDR3 is 13 residues. This clonotype occurred many times. The authors prepared the TCRbeta library with unique molecular identifiers. TCRdb itself ran the PCR reads through MiXCR, one entry per CDR3 protein. This sample has 83,000 or so distinct CDR3 sequences, with roughly 8.3% found just once.

This sample comprised PBMCs from the stem cell graft donor, obtained from the stem cell graft. This chain joins TRBV6-6 and TRBJ1-2; D is perhaps TRBD1 (6 bases). This sequence originates from a human donor who donated a stem cell graft to a child with congenital amegakaryocytic thrombocytopenia. The CDR3 sequence: CASTRGHTEGYTF. The CDR3 nucleotides are TGTGCCAGCACCCGGGGACACACAGAAGGCTACACCTTC.